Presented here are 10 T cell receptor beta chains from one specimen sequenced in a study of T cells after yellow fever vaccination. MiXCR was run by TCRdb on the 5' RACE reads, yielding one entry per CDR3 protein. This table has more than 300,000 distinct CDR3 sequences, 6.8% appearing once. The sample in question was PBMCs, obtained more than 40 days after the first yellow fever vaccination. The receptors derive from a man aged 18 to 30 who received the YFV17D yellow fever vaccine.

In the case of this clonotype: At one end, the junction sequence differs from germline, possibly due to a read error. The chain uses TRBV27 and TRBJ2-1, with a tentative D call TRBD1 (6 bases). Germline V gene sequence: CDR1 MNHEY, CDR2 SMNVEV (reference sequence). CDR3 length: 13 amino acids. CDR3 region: CAISLGARVSQFF. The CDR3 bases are TGTGCCATCAGTTTGGGGGCCCGGGTGAGTCAGTTCTTC.

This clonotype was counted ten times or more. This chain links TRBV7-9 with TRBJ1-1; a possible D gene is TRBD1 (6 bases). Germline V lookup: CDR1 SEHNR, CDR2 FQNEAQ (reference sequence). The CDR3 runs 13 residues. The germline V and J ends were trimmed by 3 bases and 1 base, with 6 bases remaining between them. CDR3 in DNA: TGTGCCAGCAGCTTCAGGGGGAACACTGAAGCTTTCTTT. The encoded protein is CASSFRGNTEAFF.

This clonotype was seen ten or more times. The CDR3, as DNA: TGTGCCAGCAGCTTATCCCCAGCGAAGCAGGAGCAGTTCTTC. This codes for CASSLSPAKQEQFF. V gene TRBV7-2 combines with J gene TRBJ2-1; unclear D gene. V was shortened by 2 bases and J by 10 bases, with 15 bases between the two germline ends. Germline V gene data show CDR1 as SGHTA and CDR2 as FQGNSA. The CDR3 is 14 residues long.

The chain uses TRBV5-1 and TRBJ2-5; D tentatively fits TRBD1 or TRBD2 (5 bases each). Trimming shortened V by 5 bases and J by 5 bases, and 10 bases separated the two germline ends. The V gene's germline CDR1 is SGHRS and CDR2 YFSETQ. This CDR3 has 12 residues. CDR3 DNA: TGCGCCAGCAGTTGGTGGGGGGAGACCCAGTACTTC. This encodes CASSWWGETQYF. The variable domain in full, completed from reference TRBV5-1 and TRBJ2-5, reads KAGVTQTPRYLIKTRGQQVTLSCSPISGHRSVSWYQQTPGQGLQFLFEYFSETQRNKGNFPGRFSGRQFSNSRSEMNVSTLELGDSALYLCASSWWGETQYFGPGTRLLVL.

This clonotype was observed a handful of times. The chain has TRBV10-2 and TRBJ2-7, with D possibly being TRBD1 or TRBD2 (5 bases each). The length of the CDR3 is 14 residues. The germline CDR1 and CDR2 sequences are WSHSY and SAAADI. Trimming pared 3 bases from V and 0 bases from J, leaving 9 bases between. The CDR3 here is CASSDWGSSYEQYV. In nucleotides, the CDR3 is TGCGCCAGCAGTGATTGGGGGAGCTCCTACGAGCAGTACGTC.

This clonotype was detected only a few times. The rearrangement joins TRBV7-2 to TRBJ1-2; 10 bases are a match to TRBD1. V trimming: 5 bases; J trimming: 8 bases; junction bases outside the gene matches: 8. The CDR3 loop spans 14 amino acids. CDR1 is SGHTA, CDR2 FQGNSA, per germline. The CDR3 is CASSPGTGEEGYTF. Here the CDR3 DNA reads TGTGCCAGCAGCCCTGGGACAGGGGAGGAGGGCTACACCTTC.

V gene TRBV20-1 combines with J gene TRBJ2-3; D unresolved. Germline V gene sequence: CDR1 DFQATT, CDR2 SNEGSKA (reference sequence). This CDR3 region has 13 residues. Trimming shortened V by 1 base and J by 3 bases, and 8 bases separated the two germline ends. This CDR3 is CSARVSSTDTQYF. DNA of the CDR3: TGCAGTGCTAGAGTCAGCTCGACAGATACGCAGTATTTT.

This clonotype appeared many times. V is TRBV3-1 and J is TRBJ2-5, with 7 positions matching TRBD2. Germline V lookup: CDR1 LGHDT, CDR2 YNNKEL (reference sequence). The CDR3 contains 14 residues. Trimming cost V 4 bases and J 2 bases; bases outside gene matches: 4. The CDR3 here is CASSPAGKQETQYF. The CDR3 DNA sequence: TGTGCCAGCAGCCCAGCGGGGAAACAAGAGACCCAGTACTTC.

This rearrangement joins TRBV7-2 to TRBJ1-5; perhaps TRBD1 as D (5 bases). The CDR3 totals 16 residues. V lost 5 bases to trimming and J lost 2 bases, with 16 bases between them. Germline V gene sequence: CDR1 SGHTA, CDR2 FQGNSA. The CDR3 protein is CASSPGGGSGNQPQHF. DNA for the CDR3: TGTGCCAGCAGCCCGGGGGGGGGTAGCGGCAATCAGCCCCAGCATTTT. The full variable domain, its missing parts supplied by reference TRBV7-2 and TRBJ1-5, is GAGVSQSPSNKVTEKGKDVELRCDPISGHTALYWYRQSLGQGLEFLIYFQGNSAPDKSGLPSDRFSAERTGGSVSTLTIQRTQQEDSAVYLCASSPGGGSGNQPQHFGDGTRLSIL.

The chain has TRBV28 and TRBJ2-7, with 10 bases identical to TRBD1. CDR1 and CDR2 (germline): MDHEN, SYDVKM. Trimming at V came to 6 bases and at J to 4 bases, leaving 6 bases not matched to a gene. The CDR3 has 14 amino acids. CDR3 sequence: CASRSGQGIYEQYV. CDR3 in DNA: TGTGCCAGCAGATCGGGACAGGGGATATACGAGCAGTACGTC.